The sequence of this TCR beta chain was determined in a study of blood T cell repertoires in COVID-19. The CDR3 totals 15 residues. Germline assignment: CDR1 MGHDK and CDR2 SYGVNS. J gave up 4 bases and V 2 bases, and 3 bases lay outside the gene matches. TCRdb's copy holds only in-frame clones and misses some; the assay was immunoSEQ multiplex PCR. The table records about 200,000 clones, roughly four fifths of them present only once. The TCR sequence derives from a woman in her 40s with acute or convalescent COVID-19. The source material was peripheral blood. The gene calls are TRBV25-1 and TRBJ1-4; 8 bases are shared with TRBD1. This chain's CDR3 is CASSERQGNNEKLFF. As DNA, the CDR3 is TGTGCCAGCAGTGAACGACAGGGGAATAATGAAAAACTGTTTTTT.